The TCR beta chain under discussion was sequenced for a study of glioma-infiltrating T cells. Findings and limits, study-wide: Non-neoplastic patients had below-expected tissue-blood divergence, while all gliomas exceeded expectation. Only very few CDR3 sequences appeared in both tissue and blood.

This CDR3 is 15 amino acids long. Germline loops: CDR1 GTSNPN, CDR2 SVGIG (reference sequence). V lost 2 bases and J 0 bases, leaving 14 bases between the germline ends. The iRepertoire nested amplicon-rescue multiplex PCR amplified TCR alpha and beta CDR3s from RNA. TCRdb reprocessed the multiplex PCR reads with MiXCR, giving one entry per CDR3 protein. Found here are about 210,000 distinct CDR3 sequences, over 30% of them singletons; the top ten hold 20%. About this clonotype: Its specificity is unknown.

The sequenced material came from glioma tissue, nonneoplastic brain tissue, or PBMCs (not recorded which). This receptor was obtained from a human donor with low-grade glioma or glioblastoma, undergoing nonglioma brain surgery, or in good health (not recorded which). V usage is TRBV30 and J usage is TRBJ2-7; D may be TRBD2 (5 bases). CDR3 bases: TGTGCCTGGAGTCCAGTAATTGGGAGCTCCTACGAGCAGTACTTC. It specifies CAWSPVIGSSYEQYF.